This TCR beta chain derives from a study of T-cell memory formation after mild COVID-19. Whole-study findings and limits: The CD4+ clones that contracted clustered mainly within CM and EM, and the CD8+ clones concentrated in EMRA.

Each CDR3 protein gets one entry after TCRdb re-called the 5' RACE reads with MiXCR. The data hold about 440,000 distinct CDR3 sequences, with around 20% observed a single time. As for this clonotype: The antigen remains unidentified.

The origin of this receptor is an adult woman who had mild COVID-19 (a few samples of this study predate the infection). Cell type and time point are not known. Material: PBMCs or a T cell subset sorted from them (not recorded which).

The CDR3 DNA reads TGCGCCAGCAGCTTATTCCAAGAGACCCAGTACTTC. Residues: CASSLFQETQYF. The chain employs TRBV5-1 and TRBJ2-5; D gene uncertain. In germline, CDR1 is SGHRS, CDR2 YFSETQ. Trimming shortened V by 2 bases and J by 1 base, and 3 bases separated the two germline ends. CDR3 length: 12 amino acids.